Shown below are 22 T cell receptor beta chains from a single sample sequenced in a study of blood T cell repertoires in COVID-19. Using immunoSEQ multiplex PCR, the repertoire was profiled, and TCRdb retains in-frame clones only, with some absent. This sample has 25,000 to 30,000 clones; around nine tenths occur once, and the top ten carry roughly 6%. Material for sequencing was peripheral blood. The source of these receptors is a human donor in a cohort sampled during active COVID-19.

The chain combines TRBV29-1 with TRBJ1-3, with a tentative D call TRBD1 (5 bases). Germline-derived CDR1 and CDR2 are SQVTM and ANQGSEA. V lost 4 bases, J lost 3 bases, and 13 bases lay in between. The CDR3 contains 14 residues. This CDR3 is CSVANRGYGNTIYF. DNA for the CDR3: TGCAGCGTTGCCAACCGGGGGTATGGAAACACCATATATTTT.

The chain couples TRBV5-4 to TRBJ1-6, with D maybe TRBD1 (6 bases). V lost 4 bases and J lost 6, with 17 bases in between. This CDR3 is built from 16 residues. Germline loops: CDR1 SGHNT, CDR2 YYREEE (reference sequence). DNA of the CDR3: TGTGCCAGCAGCGTCGGACCGGGACAACTTAATTCACCCCTCCACTTT. Amino acid sequence: CASSVGPGQLNSPLHF.

This clone has a single count. The CDR3 bases are TGTGCCACCACCGGTAGCGGTGATTACGAGCAGTACTTC. It is translated as CATTGSGDYEQYF. V gene TRBV19 combines with J gene TRBJ2-7, with D perhaps TRBD2 (6 bases). CDR1 is LNHDA, CDR2 SQIVND, per germline (reference sequence). The V and J ends lost 10 bases and 4 bases respectively, with 17 bases between them. The CDR3 runs to 13 residues.

This clone was found a few times. This chain uses TRBV7-9 with TRBJ2-7; perhaps TRBD1 as D (5 bases). CDR1 SEHNR and CDR2 FQNEAQ come from the germline V gene (reference sequence). The CDR3 is made up of 11 amino acids. With 6 bases removed from V and 6 bases from J, the gap between germline ends came to 9 bases. CDR3 loop: CASRGQSEQYF. DNA for the CDR3: TGTGCCAGCAGAGGACAAAGCGAGCAGTACTTC.

V is TRBV7-9 and J is TRBJ2-1; no reliable D call. The CDR3 extends over 11 amino acids. V was clipped by 1 base and J by 8 bases, with 3 bases between them. Per the germline V gene, CDR1 is SEHNR and CDR2 is FQNEAQ (reference sequence). CDR3 sequence: CASSLGDEQFF. The DNA for the CDR3 is TGTGCCAGCAGCTTAGGAGATGAGCAGTTCTTC. The full variable domain, rest sourced from reference TRBV7-9 and TRBJ2-1, is DTGVSQNPRHKITKRGQNVTFRCDPISEHNRLYWYRQTLGQGPEFLTYFQNEAQLEKSRLLSDRFSAERPKGSFSTLEIQRTEQGDSAMYLCASSLGDEQFFGPGTRLTVL.

DNA of the CDR3: TGTGCCAGCAGTGAAGGCCGTAGTGGCGGGGGGCTCCGGGTGGCCCAGTACTTC. It yields the protein CASSEGRSGGGLRVAQYF. The V and J genes are TRBV6-1 and TRBJ2-5; 8 positions match TRBD2. The germline V gene has CDR1 MNHNS and CDR2 SASEGT. Trimming at V came to 1 base and at J to 9 bases, leaving 19 bases not matched to a gene. This CDR3 contains 18 residues.

V is TRBV11-3 and J is TRBJ1-5; D is unresolved. Between the trimmed V and J ends, which lost 1 base and 6 bases, there was a span of 10 bases. The CDR3 runs 14 residues. Germline loops: CDR1 SGHNT, CDR2 YENEEA. Here the CDR3 reads CASSLGGFSQPQHF. CDR3 nucleotides: TGTGCCAGCAGCTTAGGAGGGTTCTCTCAGCCCCAGCATTTT.

The chain links TRBV9 to TRBJ2-3, with D possibly matching TRBD2 (5 bases). The CDR3 is made up of 13 amino acids. Germline values: CDR1 SGDLS, CDR2 YYNGEE. V lost 4 bases, J lost 6 bases, and 12 bases lay in between. CDR3 sequence: CASSPGVADTQYF. In DNA form, the CDR3 reads TGTGCCAGCAGCCCCGGGGTGGCGGATACGCAGTATTTT.

The CDR3 sequence: CASSIQLRQPQHF. The CDR3 DNA follows: TGTGCCAGTAGTATACAGTTAAGACAGCCCCAGCATTTT. The chain links TRBV19 to TRBJ1-5; D gene ambiguous. Germline CDR1 LNHDA, CDR2 SQIVND (reference sequence). The CDR3 runs 13 residues. Trimming stripped 2 bases from V and 7 bases from J, with 9 bases between.

This chain connects TRBV6-5 to TRBJ1-1; the D gene is possibly TRBD1 (5 bases). V gave up 7 bases and J gave up 1 base, with 16 bases separating them. The V gene's germline CDR1 is MNHEY and CDR2 SVGAGI. This CDR3 has 15 residues. CDR3 loop: CASTLGGGGNTEAFF. The DNA for the CDR3 is TGTGCCAGCACCTTGGGCGGCGGGGGGAACACTGAAGCTTTCTTT.

The chain uses TRBV3-1 (or the pseudogene TRBV3-2) and TRBJ2-5, with D perhaps matching TRBD2 (6 bases). Germline CDR1 and CDR2: LGHDT and YNNKEL (reference sequence). This CDR3 region has 16 residues. V dropped 5 bases and J dropped 5 bases, with 21 bases sitting between them. In DNA form, the CDR3 reads TGTGCCAGCAGCAAGGCCCCGACTAGTTCGGTGGAGACCCAGTACTTC. It translates to CASSKAPTSSVETQYF.

The V call is TRBV9, the J call TRBJ2-3; 14 bases agree with TRBD2. This CDR3 comprises 20 residues. Germline V gives CDR1 SGDLS, CDR2 YYNGEE. With 4 bases clipped from V and 6 bases from J, the junction kept 19 bases outside the gene matches. Written as DNA, the CDR3 is TGTGCCAGCAGCCCCGGGACTAGCGGGGGCCTTACCCCCGTCGGGGATACGCAGTATTTT. Translating gives CASSPGTSGGLTPVGDTQYF.

J is TRBJ2-5 and V is TRBV4-2, with D maybe TRBD2 (5 bases). CDR1 is LGHNA, CDR2 YNFKEQ, per germline. CDR3 length: 16 amino acids. V gave up 3 bases and J gave up 5 bases, with 19 bases separating them. The DNA for the CDR3 is TGTGCCAGCAGCCACCCGAACGGGGAAGGCGGTGAGACCCAGTACTTC. This sequence encodes CASSHPNGEGGETQYF.

The chain links TRBV9 to TRBJ1-3, with D hard to call. V shed 7 bases and J shed 0 bases, with 17 bases lying between them. Germline V gene data show CDR1 as SGDLS and CDR2 as YYNGEE. The CDR3 length is 16 residues. CDR3 loop: CASGDYYGVSGNTIYF. In DNA form, the CDR3 reads TGTGCCAGCGGCGACTACTACGGGGTCTCTGGAAACACCATATATTTT.

This chain connects TRBV4-2 to TRBJ1-1; D uncertain. This CDR3 comprises 13 residues. Looked up from germline, CDR1 is LGHNA and CDR2 is YNFKEQ. V was cut by 5 bases and J by 1 base, with 8 bases left in between. In DNA, the CDR3 is TGTGCCAGCAGCTTTAGTGAGAACACTGAAGCTTTCTTT. Translated, it gives CASSFSENTEAFF.

A remark on this clone: One end of the junction is discordant with germline, which a read error may explain. The chain carries TRBV6-1 and TRBJ2-1; the D gene is possibly TRBD1 (6 bases). CDR1 and CDR2 from the germline V gene are MNHNS and SASEGT. The CDR3 is 13 amino acids. CDR3 in amino acids: CASSEEVISGVIF. The CDR3, as DNA: TGTGCCAGCAGTGAAGAGGTAATCTCAGGGGTGATCTTC.

This clone is a singleton in its sample. The chain joins TRBV2 to TRBJ1-1; 10 nucleotides match TRBD1. V gave up 2 bases and J gave up 5 bases; unmatched junction bases: 5. CDR1 and CDR2 (germline): SNHLY, FYNNEI. The CDR3 has 15 residues. The CDR3 DNA reads TGTGCCAGCAGTGAAAGGGGACAGGGGAGGACTGAAGCTTTCTTT. It translates to CASSERGQGRTEAFF.

The genes are TRBV6-5 and TRBJ2-3, with TRBD2 matching 8 bases. CDR3 length equals 14 residues. Germline lookup yields CDR1 MNHEY and CDR2 SVGAGI. Losses at the gene ends were 4 bases for V and 1 base for J; bases not matched to a gene: 1. This CDR3 is CASSLTSGTDTQYF. The CDR3 DNA reads TGTGCCAGCAGTTTGACTAGCGGCACAGATACGCAGTATTTT.

This clone has only one observation. V gene TRBV19 combines with J gene TRBJ1-2; TRBD1 is a possible D gene (6 bases). CDR1 is LNHDA and CDR2 is SQIVND in the germline V gene (reference sequence). The CDR3 length is 13 residues. The germline V and J ends were trimmed by 7 bases and 0 bases, with 9 bases remaining between them. CDR3 residues: CASNQGPNYGYTF. The CDR3 coding sequence is TGTGCCAGTAACCAGGGGCCTAACTATGGCTACACCTTC.

This chain connects TRBV12-5 to TRBJ2-1; TRBD1 might be the D (6 bases). The CDR3 is 18 residues long. The V gene's germline CDR1 is LGHNT and CDR2 FRNRAP. V was cut by 6 bases and J by 3 bases, with 24 bases left in between. The DNA for the CDR3 is TGTGCTAGTGGCCCCCCGGAAGGGGGAACGGAGGACTACAATGAGCAGTTCTTC. Amino acid sequence: CASGPPEGGTEDYNEQFF.

This CDR3 reads CASSPPAASRGRETQYF. CDR3 DNA: TGCGCCAGCAGCCCCCCAGCCGCTAGCAGGGGTCGAGAGACCCAGTACTTC. This chain connects TRBV5-1 to TRBJ2-5, with D possibly being TRBD1 (6 bases). Germline CDR1 and CDR2: SGHRS and YFSETQ. This CDR3 has 17 amino acids. The ends were cut back, 4 bases at V and 4 bases at J, with 23 bases in the middle. The whole variable domain, remainder taken from reference TRBV5-1 and TRBJ2-5, is KAGVTQTPRYLIKTRGQQVTLSCSPISGHRSVSWYQQTPGQGLQFLFEYFSETQRNKGNFPGRFSGRQFSNSRSEMNVSTLELGDSALYLCASSPPAASRGRETQYFGPGTRLLVL.

This chain links TRBV25-1 with TRBJ2-5, with D perhaps TRBD2 (6 bases). CDR1 and CDR2 (germline): MGHDK, SYGVNS. The CDR3 extends over 15 amino acids. V was shortened by 1 base and J by 5 bases, with 14 bases between the two germline ends. CDR3 bases: TGTGCCAGCAGTGAATCGGGGGTTATTAGGGAGACCCAGTACTTC. Protein: CASSESGVIRETQYF.